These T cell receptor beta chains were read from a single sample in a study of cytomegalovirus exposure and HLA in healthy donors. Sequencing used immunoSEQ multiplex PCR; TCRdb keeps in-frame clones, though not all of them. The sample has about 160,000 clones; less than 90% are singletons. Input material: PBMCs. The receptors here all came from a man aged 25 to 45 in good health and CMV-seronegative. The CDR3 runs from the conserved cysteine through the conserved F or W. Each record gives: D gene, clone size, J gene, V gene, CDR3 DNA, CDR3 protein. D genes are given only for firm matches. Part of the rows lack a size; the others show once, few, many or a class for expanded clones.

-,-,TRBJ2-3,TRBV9,TGTGCCAGCAGCCTATCGGCAGATACGCAGTATTTT,CASSLSADTQYF
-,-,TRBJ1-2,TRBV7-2,TGTGCCAGCAGCTTAGATCAGTCCAGGAGGTCTTATGGCTACACCTTC,CASSLDQSRRSYGYTF
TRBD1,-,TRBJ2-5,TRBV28,TGTGCCAGCACGCCCGGGACAGGGGTCCAAGAGACCCAGTACTTC,CASTPGTGVQETQYF
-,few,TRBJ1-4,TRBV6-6,TGTGCCACCCACGCCGGGTACGGAACTAATGAAAAACTGTTTTTT,CATHAGYGTNEKLFF
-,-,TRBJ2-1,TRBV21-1,TGTGCCAGCAGCAATGCGACAGGGGACAATGAGCAGTTCTTC,CASSNATGDNEQFF
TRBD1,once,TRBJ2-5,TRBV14,TGTGCCAGCACGCGAACAGGGGGCGTCGTTATTGCTTACCAAGAGACCCAGTACTTC,CASTRTGGVVIAYQETQYF
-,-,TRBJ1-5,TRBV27,TGTGCCAGCAGTCCAGCGGACGGACGTTATAGCAATCAGCCCCAGCATTTT,CASSPADGRYSNQPQHF
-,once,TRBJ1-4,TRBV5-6,TGTGCCAGCAGCCCTTGGGGGGGTGGCGAAAAACTGTTTTTT,CASSPWGGGEKLFF
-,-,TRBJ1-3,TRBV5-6,TGTGCCAGCAGCTTGGCACTCGGCGGAGGCTCTGGAAACACCATATATTTT,CASSLALGGGSGNTIYF
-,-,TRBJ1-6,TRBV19,TGTGCCAGTAGTAGTATGTGGAGCTCCTATAATTCACCCCTCCACTTT,CASSSMWSSYNSPLHF
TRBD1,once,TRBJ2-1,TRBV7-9,TGTGCCAGCAGCTTGGGCCCGGGACAGGGCAATGAGCAGTTCTTC,CASSLGPGQGNEQFF
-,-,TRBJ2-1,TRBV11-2,TGTGCCAGCAGGTCTGGGAGATACAATGAGCAGTTCTTC,CASRSGRYNEQFF
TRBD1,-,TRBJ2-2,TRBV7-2,TGTGCCAGCAGCTTATCGCCCAGGGGGTTCACCGGGGAGCTGTTTTTT,CASSLSPRGFTGELFF
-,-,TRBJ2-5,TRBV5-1,TGCGCCAGCAGCTTGGGGACAGTTAACGTAGAGACCCAGTACTTC,CASSLGTVNVETQYF
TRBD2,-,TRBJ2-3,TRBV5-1,TGCGCCAGCAGCTTGCAATTATCTAGCGGGGATACGCAGTATTTT,CASSLQLSSGDTQYF
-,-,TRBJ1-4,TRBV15,TGTGCCACCAGCCAATGGGGCGCCCTTGATGAAAAACTGTTTTTT,CATSQWGALDEKLFF
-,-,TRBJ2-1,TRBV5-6,TGTGCCAGCAGCTTGGGGGGGGTGGGATGGAATGAGCAGTTCTTC,CASSLGGVGWNEQFF
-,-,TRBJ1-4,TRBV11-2,TGTGCCAGCAGCTTAGCTGGGGGGGCTAATGAAAAACTGTTTTTT,CASSLAGGANEKLFF
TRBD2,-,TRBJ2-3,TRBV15,TGTGCCACCAGGACTAGCGGCACAGATACGCAGTATTTT,CATRTSGTDTQYF
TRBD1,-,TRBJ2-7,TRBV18,TGTGCCAGCTCACCACGAGGACAGGATCCCCACGAGCAGTACTTC,CASSPRGQDPHEQYF
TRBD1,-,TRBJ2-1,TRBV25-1,TGTGCCAGCAGTGGGACAGGGGGCTTTCATGAGCAGTTCTTC,CASSGTGGFHEQFF
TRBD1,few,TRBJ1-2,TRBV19,TGTGCCAGTAGCGTCCACCCGGGACAGGGGGCAGTTTTGAACTATGGCTACACCTTC,CASSVHPGQGAVLNYGYTF
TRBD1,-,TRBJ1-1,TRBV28,TGTGCCAGCAGTTCCTCGGGACAGGGATACACTGAAGCTTTCTTT,CASSSSGQGYTEAFF
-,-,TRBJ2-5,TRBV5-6,TGTGCCAGCAGCGCTTCCCAATCCCCCCGGGAGACCCAGTACTTC,CASSASQSPRETQYF
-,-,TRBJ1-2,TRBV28,TGTGCCAGCAGTTTAATGAACAGGGTCTATGGCTACACCTTC,CASSLMNRVYGYTF
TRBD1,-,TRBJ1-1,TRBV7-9,TGTGCCAGCAGCCACACCTTAGAGCCGGGACAGGCCATGAACACTGAAGCTTTCTTT,CASSHTLEPGQAMNTEAFF
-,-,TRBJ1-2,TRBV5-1,TGCGCCAGCAGTCCTCCAGGGCCGGGTTCTGGCTACACCTTC,CASSPPGPGSGYTF
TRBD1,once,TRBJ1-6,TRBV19,TGTGCCAGTAAGGCGTGGGGCAGACAGGGAGATTCACCCCTCCACTTT,CASKAWGRQGDSPLHF
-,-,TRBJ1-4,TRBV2,TGTGCCAGCAGTCCACAGCAAAGGGGTGAAAAACTGTTTTTT,CASSPQQRGEKLFF
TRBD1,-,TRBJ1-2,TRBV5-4,TGTGCCAGCAGTCCAGGGACAGGGCGTTTTGACACCTTC,CASSPGTGRFDTF
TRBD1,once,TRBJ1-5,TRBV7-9,TGTGCCAGCAGCTCGGGACAGTATAGCAATCAGCCCCAGCATTTT,CASSSGQYSNQPQHF
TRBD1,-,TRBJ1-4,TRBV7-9,TGTGCCAGCAGTCGAACAGGGGGAGATGAAAAACTGTTTTTT,CASSRTGGDEKLFF
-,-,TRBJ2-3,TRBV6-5,TGTGCCAGCAGTTACTCGCGGTCAGCCACAGATACGCAGTATTTT,CASSYSRSATDTQYF
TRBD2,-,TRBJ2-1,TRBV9,TGTGCCAGCAGCAACCGAGCGGGGACGAATGAGCAGTTCTTC,CASSNRAGTNEQFF
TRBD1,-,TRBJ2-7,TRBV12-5,TGTGCTAGTGCCAACCCCACGGGACAGGGTGGTTACGAGCAGTACTTC,CASANPTGQGGYEQYF
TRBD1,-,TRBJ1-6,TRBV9,TGTGCCAGCAGCGTAGAGGGGGCAAATTCACCCCTCCACTTT,CASSVEGANSPLHF
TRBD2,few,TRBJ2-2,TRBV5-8,TGTGCCAGCAGCTTGGGGAGCGGGGATTACACCGGGGAGCTGTTTTTT,CASSLGSGDYTGELFF
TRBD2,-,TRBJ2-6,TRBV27,TGTGCCAGCAGTTTAGCGGGGGCTGGGGCCAACGTCCTGACTTTC,CASSLAGAGANVLTF
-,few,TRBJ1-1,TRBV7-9,TGTGCCAGCAGCCCTATAGAGGCTGAAGCTTTCTTT,CASSPIEAEAFF
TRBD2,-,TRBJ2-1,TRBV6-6,TGTGCCAGCAGTTACTCGGTTAGCGGGCCATACAATGAGCAGTTCTTC,CASSYSVSGPYNEQFF
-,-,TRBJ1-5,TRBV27,TGTGCCAGCAGTTTATCGGCAGGGGCTTGGAATCAGCCCCAGCATTTT,CASSLSAGAWNQPQHF